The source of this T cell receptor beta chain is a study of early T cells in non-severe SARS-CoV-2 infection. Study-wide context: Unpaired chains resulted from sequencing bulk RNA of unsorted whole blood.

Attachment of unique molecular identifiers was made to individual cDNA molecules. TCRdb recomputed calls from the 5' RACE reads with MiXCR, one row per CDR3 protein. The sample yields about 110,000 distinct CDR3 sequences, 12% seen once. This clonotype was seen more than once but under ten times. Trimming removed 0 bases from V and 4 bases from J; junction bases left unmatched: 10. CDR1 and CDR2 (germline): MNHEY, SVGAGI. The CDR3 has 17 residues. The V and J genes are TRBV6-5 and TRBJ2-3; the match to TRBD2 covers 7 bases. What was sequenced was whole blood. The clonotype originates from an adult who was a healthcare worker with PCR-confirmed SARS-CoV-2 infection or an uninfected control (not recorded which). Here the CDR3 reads CASSYSGVRGISDTQYF. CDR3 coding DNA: TGTGCCAGCAGTTACTCTGGGGTGCGGGGGATCTCAGATACGCAGTATTTT.